Sequencing of this T cell receptor (beta chain) was carried out in a study of OX40 agonist ivuxolimab in advanced cancers. Across the whole study: Dose-escalation patients had hepatocellular carcinoma, melanoma, renal cell or head and neck cancer. A partial response was reached by three patients: one with hepatocellular carcinoma and two with cutaneous melanoma.

This table comes from immunoSEQ multiplex PCR, and its TCRdb copy is limited to in-frame clones, with some not included. Among tens of thousands of clones listed, around 86% were seen once. V lost 0 bases and J lost 0, with 6 bases in between. Germline V gene sequence: CDR1 MNHNY, CDR2 SVGAGI (reference sequence). This CDR3 spans 14 amino acids. The receptor was derived from an adult with an advanced solid tumor such as melanoma, head and neck, liver or kidney cancer. Sample: CD4+ or CD8+ T cells sorted from blood, taken in a trial of the OX40 agonist ivuxolimab. V gene TRBV6-6 combines with J gene TRBJ2-7; D gene uncertain. The CDR3 loop reads CASSYSGFSYEQYF. In DNA form, the CDR3 reads TGTGCCAGCAGTTACTCAGGATTCTCCTACGAGCAGTACTTC.